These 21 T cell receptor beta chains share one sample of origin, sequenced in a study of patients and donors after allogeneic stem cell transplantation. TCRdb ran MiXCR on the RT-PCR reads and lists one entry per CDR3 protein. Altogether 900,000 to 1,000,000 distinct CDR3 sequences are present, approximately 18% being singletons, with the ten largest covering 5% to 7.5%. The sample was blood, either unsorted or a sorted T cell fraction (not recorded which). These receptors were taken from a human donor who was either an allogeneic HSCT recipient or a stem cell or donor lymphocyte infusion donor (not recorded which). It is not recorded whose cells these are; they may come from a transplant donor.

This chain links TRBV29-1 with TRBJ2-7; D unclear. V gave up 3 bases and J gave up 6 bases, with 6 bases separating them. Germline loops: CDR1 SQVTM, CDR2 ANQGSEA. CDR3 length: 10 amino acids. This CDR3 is CSVDNGEQYF. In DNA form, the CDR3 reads TGCAGCGTTGATAACGGCGAGCAGTACTTC.

CDR3 sequence (DNA): TGTGCCAGCAGCCCGCGCTGGGGATTCTACGAGCAGTACTTC. This gives the protein CASSPRWGFYEQYF. The chain links TRBV9 to TRBJ2-7, with D hard to call. The CDR3 runs to 14 residues. Germline V gives CDR1 SGDLS, CDR2 YYNGEE. Trimming removed 4 bases from V and 3 bases from J, with 14 bases in between.

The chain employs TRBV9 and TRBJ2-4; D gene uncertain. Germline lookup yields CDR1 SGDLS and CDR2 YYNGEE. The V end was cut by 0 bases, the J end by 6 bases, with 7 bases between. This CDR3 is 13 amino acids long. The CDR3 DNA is TGTGCCAGCAGCGTAGGGGGTTCAAACATTCAGTACTTC. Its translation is CASSVGGSNIQYF.

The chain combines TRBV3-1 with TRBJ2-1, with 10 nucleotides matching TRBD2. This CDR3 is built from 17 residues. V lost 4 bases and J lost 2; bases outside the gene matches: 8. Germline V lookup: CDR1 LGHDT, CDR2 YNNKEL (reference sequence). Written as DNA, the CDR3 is TGTGCCAGCAGCCCGCGACTAGCGGGTCATCCCTACAATGAGCAGTTCTTC. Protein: CASSPRLAGHPYNEQFF.

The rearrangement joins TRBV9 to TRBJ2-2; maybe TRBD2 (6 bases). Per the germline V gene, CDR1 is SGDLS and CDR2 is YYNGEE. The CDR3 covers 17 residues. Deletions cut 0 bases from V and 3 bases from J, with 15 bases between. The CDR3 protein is CASSVDPAGRYTGELFF. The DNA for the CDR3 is TGTGCCAGCAGCGTAGATCCAGCGGGTCGGTACACCGGGGAGCTGTTTTTT.

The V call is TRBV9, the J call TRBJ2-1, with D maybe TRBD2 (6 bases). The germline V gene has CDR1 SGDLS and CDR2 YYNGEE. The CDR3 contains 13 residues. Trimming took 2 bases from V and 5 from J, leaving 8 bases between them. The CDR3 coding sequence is TGTGCCAGCAGCGTCAGACTAGACAATGAGCAGTTCTTC. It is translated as CASSVRLDNEQFF.

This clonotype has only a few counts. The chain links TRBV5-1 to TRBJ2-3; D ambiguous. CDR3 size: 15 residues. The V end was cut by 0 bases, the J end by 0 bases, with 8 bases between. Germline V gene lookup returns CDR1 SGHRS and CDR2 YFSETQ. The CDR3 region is CASSLGPESTDTQYF. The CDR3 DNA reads TGCGCCAGCAGCTTGGGGCCGGAGAGCACAGATACGCAGTATTTT.

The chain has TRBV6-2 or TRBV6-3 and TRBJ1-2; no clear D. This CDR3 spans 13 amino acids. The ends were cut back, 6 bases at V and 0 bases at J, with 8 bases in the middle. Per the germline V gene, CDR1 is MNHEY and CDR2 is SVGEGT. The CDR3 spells CASRVITNYGYTF. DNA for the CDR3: TGTGCCAGCAGGGTGATCACTAACTATGGCTACACCTTC.

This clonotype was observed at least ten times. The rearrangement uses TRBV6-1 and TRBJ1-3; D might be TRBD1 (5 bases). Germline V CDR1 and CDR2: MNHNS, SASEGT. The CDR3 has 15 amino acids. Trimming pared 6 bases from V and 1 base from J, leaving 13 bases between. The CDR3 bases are TGTGCCAGCAGACGTACAGGAGATTCTGGAAACACCATATATTTT. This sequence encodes CASRRTGDSGNTIYF.

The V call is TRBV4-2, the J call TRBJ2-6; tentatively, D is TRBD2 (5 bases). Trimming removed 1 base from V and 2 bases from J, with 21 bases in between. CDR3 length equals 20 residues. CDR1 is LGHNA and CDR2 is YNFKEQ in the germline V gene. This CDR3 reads CASSQVVSGRLLAGANVLTF. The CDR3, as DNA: TGTGCCAGCAGCCAAGTCGTGTCTGGTCGTTTACTAGCTGGGGCCAACGTCCTGACTTTC.

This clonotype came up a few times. Here the CDR3 reads CAISDFPEGRNQPQHF. CDR3 nucleotides: TGTGCCATCAGTGACTTCCCGGAGGGGCGCAATCAGCCCCAGCATTTT. The chain recombines TRBV10-3 with TRBJ1-5; D perhaps matches TRBD1 (5 bases). The CDR3 contains 16 residues. Looked up from germline, CDR1 is ENHRY and CDR2 is SYGVKD. The ends were cut back, 3 bases at V and 2 bases at J, with 14 bases in the middle.

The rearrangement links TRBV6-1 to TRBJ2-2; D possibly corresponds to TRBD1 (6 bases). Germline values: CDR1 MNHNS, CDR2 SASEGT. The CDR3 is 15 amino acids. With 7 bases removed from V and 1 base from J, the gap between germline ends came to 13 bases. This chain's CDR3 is CASKVVTGNTGELFF. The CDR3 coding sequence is TGTGCCAGCAAGGTGGTGACAGGGAACACCGGGGAGCTGTTTTTT.

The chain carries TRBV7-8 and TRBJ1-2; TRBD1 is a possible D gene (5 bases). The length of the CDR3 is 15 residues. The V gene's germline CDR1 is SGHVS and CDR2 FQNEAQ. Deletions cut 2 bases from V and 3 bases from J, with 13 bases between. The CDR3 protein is CASSLQGDLYYGYTF. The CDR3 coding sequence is TGTGCCAGCAGCTTACAAGGGGACCTGTACTATGGCTACACCTTC.

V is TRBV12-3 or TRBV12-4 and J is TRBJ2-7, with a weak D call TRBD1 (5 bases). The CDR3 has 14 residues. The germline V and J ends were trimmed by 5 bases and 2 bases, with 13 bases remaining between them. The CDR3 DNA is TGTGCCAGCAGTCCACAGGTGGAACCCTACGAGCAGTACTTC. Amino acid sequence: CASSPQVEPYEQYF.

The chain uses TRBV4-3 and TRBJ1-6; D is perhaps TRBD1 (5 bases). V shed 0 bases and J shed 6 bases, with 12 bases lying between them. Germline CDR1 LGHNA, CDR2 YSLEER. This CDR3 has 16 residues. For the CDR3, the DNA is TGCGCCAGCAGCCAAGATCCGGGACCACTTAATTCACCCCTCCACTTT. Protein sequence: CASSQDPGPLNSPLHF.

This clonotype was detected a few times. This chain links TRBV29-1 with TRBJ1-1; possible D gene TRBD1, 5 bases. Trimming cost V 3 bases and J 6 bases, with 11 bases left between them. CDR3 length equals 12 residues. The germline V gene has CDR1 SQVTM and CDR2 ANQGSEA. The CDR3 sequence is CSVDRGTAEAFF. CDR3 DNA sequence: TGCAGCGTTGATAGGGGTACCGCTGAAGCTTTCTTT.

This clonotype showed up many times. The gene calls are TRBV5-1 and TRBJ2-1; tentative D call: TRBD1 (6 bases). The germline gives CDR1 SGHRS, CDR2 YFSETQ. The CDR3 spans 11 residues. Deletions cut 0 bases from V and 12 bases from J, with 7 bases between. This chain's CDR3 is CASSLEGGQFF. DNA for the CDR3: TGCGCCAGCAGCTTGGAAGGGGGGCAGTTCTTC. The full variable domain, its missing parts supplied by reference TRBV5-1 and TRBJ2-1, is KAGVTQTPRYLIKTRGQQVTLSCSPISGHRSVSWYQQTPGQGLQFLFEYFSETQRNKGNFPGRFSGRQFSNSRSEMNVSTLELGDSALYLCASSLEGGQFFGPGTRLTVL.

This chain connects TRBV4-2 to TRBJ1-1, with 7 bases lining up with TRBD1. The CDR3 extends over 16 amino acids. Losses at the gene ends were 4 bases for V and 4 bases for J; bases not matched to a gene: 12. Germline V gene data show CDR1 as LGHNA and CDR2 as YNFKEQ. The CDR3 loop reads CASSLGQALPGTEAFF. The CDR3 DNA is TGTGCCAGCAGCCTCGGACAGGCCCTGCCGGGCACTGAAGCTTTCTTT.

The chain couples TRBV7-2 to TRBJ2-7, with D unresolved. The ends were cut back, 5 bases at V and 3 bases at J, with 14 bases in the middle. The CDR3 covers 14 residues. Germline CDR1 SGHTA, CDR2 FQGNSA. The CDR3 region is CASSPALEGYEQYF. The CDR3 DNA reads TGTGCCAGCAGCCCCGCTCTAGAAGGCTACGAGCAGTACTTC.

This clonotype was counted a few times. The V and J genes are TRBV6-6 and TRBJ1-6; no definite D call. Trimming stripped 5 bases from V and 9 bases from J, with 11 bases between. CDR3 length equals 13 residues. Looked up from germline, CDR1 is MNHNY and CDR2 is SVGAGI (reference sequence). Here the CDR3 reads CASSVDGPSPLHF. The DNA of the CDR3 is TGTGCCAGCAGTGTTGACGGGCCTTCACCCCTCCACTTT.

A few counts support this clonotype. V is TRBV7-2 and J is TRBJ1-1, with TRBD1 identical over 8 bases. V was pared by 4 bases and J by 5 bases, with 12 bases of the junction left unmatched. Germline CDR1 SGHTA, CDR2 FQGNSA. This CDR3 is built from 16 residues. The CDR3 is CASSWTGLSIGTEAFF. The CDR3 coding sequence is TGTGCCAGCAGCTGGACAGGGTTGAGTATTGGGACTGAAGCTTTCTTT.